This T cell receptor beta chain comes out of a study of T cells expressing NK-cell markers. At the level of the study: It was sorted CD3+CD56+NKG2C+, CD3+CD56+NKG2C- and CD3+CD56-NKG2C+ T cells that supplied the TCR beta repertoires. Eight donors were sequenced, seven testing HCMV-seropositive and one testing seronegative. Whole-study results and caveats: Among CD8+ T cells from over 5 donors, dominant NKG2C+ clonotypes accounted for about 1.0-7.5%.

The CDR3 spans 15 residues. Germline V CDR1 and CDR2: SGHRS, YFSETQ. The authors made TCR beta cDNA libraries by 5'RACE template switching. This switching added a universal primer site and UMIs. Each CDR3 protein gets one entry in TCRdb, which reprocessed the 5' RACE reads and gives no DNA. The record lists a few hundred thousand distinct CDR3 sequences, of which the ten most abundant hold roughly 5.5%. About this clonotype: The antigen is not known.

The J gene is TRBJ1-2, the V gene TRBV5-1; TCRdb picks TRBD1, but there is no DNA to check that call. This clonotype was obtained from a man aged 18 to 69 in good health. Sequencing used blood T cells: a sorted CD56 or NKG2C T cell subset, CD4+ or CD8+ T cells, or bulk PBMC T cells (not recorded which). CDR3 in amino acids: CASSLNVSPNYGYTF.